Each of the 13 T cell receptor beta chains below was sequenced from the same sample in a study of beta chain features in type 1 diabetes. Reverse transcription of all isolated RNA meant that expressed TCRB transcripts were sequenced. Assay: immunoSEQ multiplex PCR; the TCRdb copy retains only in-frame clones and omits some. The sample shows 140,000 or so clones, 9.2% of them seen only once. Sequencing input: central memory CD4+ T cells from blood. The receptors derive from a man between 18 and 35 years old in good health.

V usage is TRBV5-1 and J usage is TRBJ1-1; 7 bases match TRBD1. There are 11 residues in the CDR3. V was pared by 4 bases and J by 7 bases, with 1 base of the junction left unmatched. Germline assignment: CDR1 SGHRS and CDR2 YFSETQ. CDR3 DNA: TGCGCCAGCAGCGGGGACAGTGAAGCTTTCTTT. Protein sequence: CASSGDSEAFF.

The chain is built from TRBV5-6 and TRBJ2-7, with D possibly TRBD1 on 6 matching bases. The V gene lost 2 bases and the J gene lost 3 bases, with 12 bases spanning the gap. Germline V gene data show CDR1 as SGHDT and CDR2 as YYEEEE. CDR3 length: 14 residues. The CDR3 is CASSLGRGGYEQYF. CDR3 DNA sequence: TGTGCCAGCAGCTTAGGTAGAGGGGGCTACGAGCAGTACTTC.

This clone came up a few times. V gene TRBV11-1 combines with J gene TRBJ2-1; D possibly corresponds to TRBD2 (5 bases). The CDR3 covers 16 residues. The V and J ends lost 0 bases and 1 base respectively, with 10 bases between them. Germline V gene lookup returns CDR1 SGHAT and CDR2 FQDESV (reference sequence). DNA for the CDR3: TGTGCCAGCAGCTTAGCGGAAGGCGGGTCCTACAATGAGCAGTTCTTC. Amino acid sequence: CASSLAEGGSYNEQFF.

V is TRBV19 and J is TRBJ2-3; 7 nucleotides align to TRBD1. This CDR3 has 14 amino acids. The V segment lost 5 bases and the J segment 2 bases; nucleotides outside the gene matches: 4. In germline, CDR1 is LNHDA, CDR2 SQIVND (reference sequence). This CDR3 is CASSLTGTTDTQYF. In nucleotides, the CDR3 is TGTGCCAGTAGTTTGACAGGGACCACAGATACGCAGTATTTT.

This clone was recorded at least ten times. V usage is TRBV30 and J usage is TRBJ2-1; 9 bases map to TRBD2. V lost 1 base to trimming and J lost 6 bases; unmatched junction nucleotides: 4. The CDR3 has 14 amino acids. CDR1 and CDR2 from the germline V gene are GTSNPN and SVGIG (reference sequence). CDR3 protein: CAWSDLAGFNEQFF. DNA for the CDR3: TGTGCCTGGAGTGACCTAGCGGGGTTCAATGAGCAGTTCTTC.

The chain has TRBV7-2 and TRBJ2-1; a possible D gene is TRBD2 (7 bases). The CDR3 contains 17 residues. CDR1 and CDR2 from the germline V gene are SGHTA and FQGNSA. Trimming pared 2 bases from V and 4 bases from J, leaving 18 bases between. This CDR3 reads CASSLFSGGGGYNEQFF. DNA of the CDR3: TGTGCCAGCAGCTTATTTAGCGGCGGGGGCGGGTACAATGAGCAGTTCTTC.

The table lists this clone with many counts. The chain recombines TRBV27 with TRBJ1-6, with TRBD1 matching 7 bases. The ends lost 6 bases at V and 7 bases at J; junction bases unmatched: 9. The germline gives CDR1 MNHEY, CDR2 SMNVEV (reference sequence). There are 15 residues in the CDR3. The CDR3 region has the DNA TGTGCCAGCAGGCCGTCCGGGACAGAGAATTCACCCCTCCACTTT. This sequence encodes CASRPSGTENSPLHF.

There are a few counts of this clone. The chain combines TRBV13 with TRBJ2-5; D might be TRBD2 (5 bases). The CDR3 runs to 14 residues. The V and J ends lost 8 bases and 5 bases respectively, with 18 bases between them. Germline CDR1 reads PRHDT; CDR2 reads FYEKMQ (reference sequence). DNA for the CDR3: TGTGCCAGCGCCCTCCGGGGAAAAGGGGAGACCCAGTACTTC. It translates to CASALRGKGETQYF.

This clone showed up just a few times. The rearrangement links TRBV15 to TRBJ1-4, with 9 bases fitting TRBD1. With 3 bases clipped from V and 5 bases from J, the junction kept 4 bases outside the gene matches. Germline lookup yields CDR1 LNHNV and CDR2 YYDKDF (reference sequence). The CDR3 runs 15 residues. The CDR3 DNA sequence: TGTGCCACCAGCAGGGGACAGGGAAGCAATGAAAAACTGTTTTTT. Translating it yields CATSRGQGSNEKLFF.

This clone was found a few times. J is TRBJ1-2 and V is TRBV19; 10 nucleotides line up with TRBD1. Unmatched junction bases numbered 15, after V lost 5 bases and J lost 3 bases. Germline assignment: CDR1 LNHDA and CDR2 SQIVND (reference sequence). This CDR3 has 18 residues. CDR3 coding DNA: TGTGCCAGTAGTCTACCCTCCGGGACAGGGGCTATAGACTATGGCTACACCTTC. This sequence encodes CASSLPSGTGAIDYGYTF. Supplemented by reference TRBV19 and TRBJ1-2, the full variable domain reads DGGITQSPKYLFRKEGQNVTLSCEQNLNHDAMYWYRQDPGQGLRLIYYSQIVNDFQKGDIAEGYSVSREKKESFPLTVTSAQKNPTAFYLCASSLPSGTGAIDYGYTFGSGTRLTVV.

The rearrangement joins TRBV20-1 to TRBJ2-1; D gene unclear. CDR3 size: 10 residues. Looked up from germline, CDR1 is DFQATT and CDR2 is SNEGSKA (reference sequence). V was pared by 7 bases and J by 6 bases, with 7 bases between. CDR3 DNA sequence: TGCAGTGGAGTCGGCAATGAGCAGTTCTTC. It translates to CSGVGNEQFF.

This clone was observed a handful of times. The chain couples TRBV19 to TRBJ2-3; 7 bases line up with TRBD1. This CDR3 comprises 15 residues. In germline, CDR1 is LNHDA, CDR2 SQIVND (reference sequence). The J segment lost 5 bases and the V segment lost 11 bases, leaving 16 bases of the junction unmatched. CDR3 loop: CASQPGTALRDTQYF. The CDR3 DNA reads TGTGCCTCACAACCCGGGACAGCCCTTAGAGATACGCAGTATTTT.

This clone appeared a few times. The chain employs TRBV28 and TRBJ1-4; 9 bases agree with TRBD1. Germline lookup yields CDR1 MDHEN and CDR2 SYDVKM. The CDR3 is made up of 14 amino acids. After removal of 0 bases from V and 7 bases from J, the junction contained 0 bases not matched to a gene. This CDR3 is CASSLWTGGEKLFF. In DNA form, the CDR3 reads TGTGCCAGCAGTTTATGGACAGGGGGTGAAAAACTGTTTTTT.